This T cell receptor beta chain was recovered during a study of control samples from healthy donors and cancer patients. Generated by immunoSEQ multiplex PCR, the TCRdb table keeps only in-frame clones and is missing some. The sample lists 55,000 to 70,000 clones, around 90% occurring once. This sequence originates from a man aged 55 to 69 with colorectal cancer. Sequencing was done on a sample of PBMCs.

Here the CDR3 DNA reads TGCGCCAGCAGCCCCAGGGGGGCCTCCACAGATACGCAGTATTTT. Translation gives CASSPRGASTDTQYF. The chain combines TRBV5-1 with TRBJ2-3; tentatively, D is TRBD1 (7 bases). CDR1 is SGHRS, CDR2 YFSETQ, per germline. The ends were cut back, 4 bases at V and 2 bases at J, with 14 bases in the middle. There are 15 residues in the CDR3.